This TCR beta chain was sequenced in a study of shared clonotypes between healthy human individuals. Across the whole study: The study enrolled a couple of women and three men aged 18 to 49.

The germline CDR1 and CDR2 sequences are LNHDA and SQIVND (reference sequence). V dropped 7 bases and J dropped 8 bases, with 16 bases sitting between them. This CDR3 contains 13 residues. This table comes from immunoSEQ multiplex PCR, and its TCRdb copy is limited to in-frame clones, with some not included. In the table there are hundreds of thousands of clones, roughly 70% of which are singletons. Many counts were recorded for this clone. All the donors were Caucasian adults who lived in Nashville, Tennessee. Investigators divided CD4+ cells into CD45RA+ naive and CD45RA-negative memory subsets. Sequencing input: memory CD4+ T cells sorted from blood. As for subset: CD45RA-negative fraction. This receptor was obtained from a woman under 40 in good health. The rearrangement links TRBV19 to TRBJ2-3, with D unresolved. This CDR3 reads CASTFTSSSTQYF. The DNA of the CDR3 is TGTGCCAGTACATTCACTTCCTCTTCTACGCAGTATTTT.